These T cell receptor beta chains were read from a single sample in a study of cytomegalovirus exposure and HLA in healthy donors. Profiled with immunoSEQ multiplex PCR; TCRdb holds only in-frame clones, not every one. The sample comprises tens of thousands of clones, about 97% of which are singletons, and around 1.5% rests with the top ten. Sequenced material: PBMCs. These TCRs come from a woman between 18 and 30 years old in good health and CMV-seropositive. The CDR3 runs from the conserved cysteine through the conserved F or W. Each record gives: J gene, clone size, D gene, V gene, CDR3 DNA, CDR3 protein. The D gene is left open where the match is weak. Some rows have no size entry. The others give once, few or many, or a class for an expanded clone.

TRBJ2-5 | once | TRBD1 | TRBV25-1 | TGTGCCAGCACAAGGGACAGGGAGAGGGAGACCCAGTACTTC | CASTRDRERETQYF
TRBJ2-3 | NA | NA | TRBV11-2 | TGTGCCAGCAGCTCCTTGCGGGGTCAAGATACGCAGTATTTT | CASSSLRGQDTQYF
TRBJ2-7 | NA | TRBD2 | TRBV4-2 | TGTGCCAGCAGCCAAGATTTCCCACTAGCGGGAGACTCCTACGAGCAGTACTTC | CASSQDFPLAGDSYEQYF
TRBJ2-3 | NA | NA | TRBV11-3 | TGTGCCAGCAGCCCTCCGATCGGAGATACGCAGTATTTT | CASSPPIGDTQYF
TRBJ1-5 | NA | TRBD1 | TRBV10-2 | TGCGCCAGCAGTGAGAGGAGACAGGGGATCTGGGGCAATCAGCCCCAGCATTTT | CASSERRQGIWGNQPQHF
TRBJ2-2 | NA | TRBD2 | TRBV4-1 | TGCGCCAGCAGCCAAGAAGGGGCGGGAGCGGACGGGGAGCTGTTTTTT | CASSQEGAGADGELFF
TRBJ2-2 | once | NA | TRBV5-5 | TGTGCCAGCAGCTTGTCCAACAGGTTTTACACCGGGGAGCTGTTTTTT | CASSLSNRFYTGELFF
TRBJ2-2 | NA | NA | TRBV6-5 | TGTGCCAGCAGTTACTGGACAGAGAACACCGGGGAGCTGTTTTTT | CASSYWTENTGELFF
TRBJ2-1 | once | NA | TRBV14 | TGTGCCAGCAGCCAAGATCGAGCGTTCAGATTCTACAATGAGCAGTTCTTC | CASSQDRAFRFYNEQFF
TRBJ2-7 | once | NA | TRBV15 | TGTGCCACCAGCAGAGTCCCGGACTTCTACGAGCAGTACTTC | CATSRVPDFYEQYF
TRBJ2-1 | NA | TRBD2 | TRBV5-4 | TGTGCCAGCAGCACCCCAGGCGGGAGCCACAATGAGCAGTTCTTC | CASSTPGGSHNEQFF
TRBJ2-1 | NA | NA | TRBV7-3 | TGTGCCAGCAGCTTAACTCCTTACAATGAGCAGTTCTTC | CASSLTPYNEQFF
TRBJ1-1 | NA | TRBD1 | TRBV7-6 | TGTGCCAGCAGCGCCGGGACAGGCCTTTTCACTGAAGCTTTCTTT | CASSAGTGLFTEAFF
TRBJ2-7 | NA | TRBD1 | TRBV28 | TGTGCCACCGGGACAGGTCGTTACGAGCAGTACTTC | CATGTGRYEQYF
TRBJ2-5 | NA | TRBD1 | TRBV7-6 | TGTGCCAGCAGCGACCTGGGACAGTCCCAAGAGACCCAGTACTTC | CASSDLGQSQETQYF
TRBJ2-7 | NA | TRBD1 | TRBV28 | TGTGCCAGCAGTTTAAGGCGGCTAGGAGACAGGGTCTACGAGCAGTACTTC | CASSLRRLGDRVYEQYF
TRBJ1-2 | NA | TRBD1 | TRBV15 | TGTGCCACCAGCAGAGATGGAAGGACAGGGAGCGGCTACACCTTC | CATSRDGRTGSGYTF
TRBJ2-2 | NA | NA | TRBV6-4 | TGTGCCAGCAGTGACGGGGACAAGAACACCGGGGAGCTGTTTTTT | CASSDGDKNTGELFF
TRBJ2-5 | NA | NA | TRBV9 | TGTGCCAGCAGCGTAGAAGGAGGCCCAGAGACCCAGTACTTC | CASSVEGGPETQYF
TRBJ1-1 | NA | NA | TRBV19 | TGTGCCAGTAGAAAAAACCGGTATGAAGCTTTCTTT | CASRKNRYEAFF
TRBJ2-2 | NA | NA | TRBV9 | TGTGCCAGTCGGGGGGCCTCGAACACCGGGGAGCTGTTTTTT | CASRGASNTGELFF
TRBJ2-7 | NA | TRBD1 | TRBV27 | TGTGCCAGCAGTCCGACAGGGAGCTCCTACGAGCAGTACTTC | CASSPTGSSYEQYF
TRBJ2-1 | NA | TRBD2 | TRBV7-9 | TGTGCCAGCAGCTCCTGGACTAGCGGGAGACACAATGAGCAGTTCTTC | CASSSWTSGRHNEQFF
TRBJ2-5 | once | TRBD2 | TRBV5-5 | TGTGCCAGCAGCTTAAACCTAGCGGGAGGGGAGACCCAGTACTTC | CASSLNLAGGETQYF
TRBJ1-3 | NA | NA | TRBV5-4 | TGTGCCAGCAGCTTGGTAGGGACAACTGGAAACACCATATATTTT | CASSLVGTTGNTIYF